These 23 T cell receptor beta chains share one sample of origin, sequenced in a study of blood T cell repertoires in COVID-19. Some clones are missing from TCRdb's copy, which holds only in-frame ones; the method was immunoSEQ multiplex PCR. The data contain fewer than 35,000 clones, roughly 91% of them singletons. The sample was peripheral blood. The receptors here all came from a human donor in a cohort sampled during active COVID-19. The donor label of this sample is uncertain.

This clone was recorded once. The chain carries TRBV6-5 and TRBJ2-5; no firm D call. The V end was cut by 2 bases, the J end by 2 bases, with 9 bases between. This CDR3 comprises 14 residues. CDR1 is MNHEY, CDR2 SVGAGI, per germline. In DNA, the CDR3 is TGTGCCAGCAGTTACGGGCAGAATCAAGAGACCCAGTACTTC. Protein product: CASSYGQNQETQYF.

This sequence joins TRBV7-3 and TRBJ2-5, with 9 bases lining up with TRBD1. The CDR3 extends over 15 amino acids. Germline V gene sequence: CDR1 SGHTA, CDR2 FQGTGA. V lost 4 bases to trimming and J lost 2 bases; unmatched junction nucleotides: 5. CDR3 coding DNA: TGTGCCAGCAGCTCCGGACAGGGGAAGCAAGAGACCCAGTACTTC. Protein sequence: CASSSGQGKQETQYF.

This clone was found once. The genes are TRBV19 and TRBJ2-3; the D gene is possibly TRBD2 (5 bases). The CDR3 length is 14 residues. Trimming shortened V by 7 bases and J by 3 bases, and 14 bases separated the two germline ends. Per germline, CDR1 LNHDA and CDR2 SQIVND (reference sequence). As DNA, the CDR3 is TGTGCCAGTAAAGACACGGGGAGTACAGATACGCAGTATTTT. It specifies CASKDTGSTDTQYF.

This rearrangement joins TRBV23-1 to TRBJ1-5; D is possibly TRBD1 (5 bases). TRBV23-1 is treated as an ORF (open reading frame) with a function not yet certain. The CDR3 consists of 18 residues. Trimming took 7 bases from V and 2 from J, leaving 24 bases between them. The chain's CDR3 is CASNSSENRRLGNQPQHF. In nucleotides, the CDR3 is TGCGCCAGCAACTCTTCCGAAAACAGGAGATTGGGCAATCAGCCCCAGCATTTT.

In DNA form, the CDR3 reads TGTGCCAGCAGCTTGGGCGGCGTCTCCTACAATGAGCAGTTCTTC. Its protein product is CASSLGGVSYNEQFF. The chain is built from TRBV5-6 and TRBJ2-1; D gene uncertain. V was clipped by 0 bases and J by 0 bases, with 7 bases between them. The CDR3 runs to 15 residues. CDR1 and CDR2 from the germline V gene are SGHDT and YYEEEE.

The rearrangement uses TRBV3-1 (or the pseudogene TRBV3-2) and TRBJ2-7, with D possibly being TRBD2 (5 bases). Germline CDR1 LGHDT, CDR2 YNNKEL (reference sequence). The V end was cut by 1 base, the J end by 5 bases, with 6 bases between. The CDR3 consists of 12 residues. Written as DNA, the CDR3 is TGTGCCAGCAGCCAAGCCGGGGACGAGCAGTACTTC. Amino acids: CASSQAGDEQYF.

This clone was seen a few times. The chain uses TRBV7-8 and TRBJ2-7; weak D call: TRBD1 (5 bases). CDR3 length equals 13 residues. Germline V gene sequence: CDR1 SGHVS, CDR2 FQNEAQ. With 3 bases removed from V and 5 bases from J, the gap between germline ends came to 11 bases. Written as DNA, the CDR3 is TGTGCCAGCAGCTTCACAGGTCGAGACGAGCAGTACTTC. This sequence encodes CASSFTGRDEQYF.

In DNA form, the CDR3 reads TGTGCCACCACACAGGGGCCTAATTCACCCCTCCACTTT. Its protein product is CATTQGPNSPLHF. This chain links TRBV9 with TRBJ1-6; 7 nucleotides align to TRBD1. J was trimmed by 6 bases and V by 9 bases; bases with no gene match: 6. This CDR3 comprises 13 residues. Per germline, CDR1 SGDLS and CDR2 YYNGEE. Full variable domain (remainder filled in from reference TRBV9 and TRBJ1-6): DSGVTQTPKHLITATGQRVTLRCSPRSGDLSVYWYQQSLDQGLQFLIQYYNGEERAKGNILERFSAQQFPDLHSELNLSSLELGDSALYFCATTQGPNSPLHFGNGTRLTVT.

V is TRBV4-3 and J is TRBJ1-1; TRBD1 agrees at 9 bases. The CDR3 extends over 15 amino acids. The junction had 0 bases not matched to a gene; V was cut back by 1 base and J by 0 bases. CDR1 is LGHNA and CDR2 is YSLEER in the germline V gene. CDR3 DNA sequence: TGCGCCAGCAGCCAAGGGGACAGGGTGAACACTGAAGCTTTCTTT. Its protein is CASSQGDRVNTEAFF.

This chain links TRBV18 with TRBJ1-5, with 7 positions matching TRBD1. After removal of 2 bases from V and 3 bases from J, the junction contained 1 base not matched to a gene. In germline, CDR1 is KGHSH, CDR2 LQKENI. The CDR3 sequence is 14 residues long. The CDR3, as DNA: TGTGCCAGCTCACCAGGACAGGCCAATCAGCCCCAGCATTTT. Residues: CASSPGQANQPQHF.

CDR3 in DNA: TGTGCCAGCAGAAAACAGGGGCTCACCACTTATGGCTACACCTTC. It specifies CASRKQGLTTYGYTF. The V gene is TRBV28, the J gene TRBJ1-2; 7 nucleotides match TRBD1. The V gene's germline CDR1 is MDHEN and CDR2 SYDVKM. V lost 6 bases to trimming and J lost 5 bases; unmatched junction nucleotides: 12. This CDR3 contains 15 residues.

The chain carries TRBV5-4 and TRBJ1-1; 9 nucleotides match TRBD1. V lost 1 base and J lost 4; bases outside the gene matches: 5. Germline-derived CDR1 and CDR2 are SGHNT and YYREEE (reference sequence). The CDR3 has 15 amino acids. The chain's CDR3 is CASSLTGGSTTEAFF. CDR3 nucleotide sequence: TGTGCCAGCAGCTTGACAGGGGGCTCAACCACTGAAGCTTTCTTT.

The CDR3 here is CASSLGTRGSYEQYF. CDR3 in DNA: TGCGCCAGCAGCTTGGGTACTAGGGGGTCTTACGAGCAGTACTTC. V usage is TRBV5-1 and J usage is TRBJ2-7, with a weak D call TRBD1 (6 bases). The CDR3 has 15 residues. Germline-derived CDR1 and CDR2 are SGHRS and YFSETQ. The ends were cut back, 0 bases at V and 4 bases at J, with 14 bases in the middle.

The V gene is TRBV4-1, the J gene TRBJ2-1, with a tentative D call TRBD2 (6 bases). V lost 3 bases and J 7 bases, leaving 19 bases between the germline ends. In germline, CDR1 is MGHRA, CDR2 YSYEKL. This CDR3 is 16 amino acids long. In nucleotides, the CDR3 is TGCGCCAGCAGCCACGGGACTCAGATCGGAATAAATGAGCAGTTCTTC. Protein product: CASSHGTQIGINEQFF.

CDR3 loop: CASSSPGRETQYF. CDR3 DNA sequence: TGTGCCAGCAGTTCCCCCGGGAGGGAGACCCAGTACTTC. This sequence joins TRBV12-3 or TRBV12-4 and TRBJ2-5; 7 nucleotides line up with TRBD2. The CDR3 has 13 residues. J gave up 5 bases and V 4 bases, and 4 bases lay outside the gene matches.

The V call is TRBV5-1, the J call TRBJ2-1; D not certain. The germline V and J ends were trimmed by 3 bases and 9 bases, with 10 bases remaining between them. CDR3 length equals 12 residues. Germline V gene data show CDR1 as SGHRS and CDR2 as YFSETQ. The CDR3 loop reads CASSSFTGEQFF. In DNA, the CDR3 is TGCGCCAGCAGCTCCTTTACGGGTGAGCAGTTCTTC.

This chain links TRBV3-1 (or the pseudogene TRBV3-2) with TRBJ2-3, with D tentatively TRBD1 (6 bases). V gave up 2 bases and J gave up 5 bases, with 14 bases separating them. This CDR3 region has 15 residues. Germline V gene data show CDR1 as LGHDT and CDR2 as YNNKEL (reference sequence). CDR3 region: CASSQQGGRGDTQYF. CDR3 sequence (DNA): TGTGCCAGCAGCCAACAAGGGGGAAGAGGAGATACGCAGTATTTT.

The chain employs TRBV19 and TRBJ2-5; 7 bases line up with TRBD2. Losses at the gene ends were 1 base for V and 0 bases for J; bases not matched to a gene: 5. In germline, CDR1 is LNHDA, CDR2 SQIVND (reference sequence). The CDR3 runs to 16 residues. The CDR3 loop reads CASSIAQGLHQETQYF. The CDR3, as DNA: TGTGCCAGTAGTATAGCCCAGGGACTACACCAAGAGACCCAGTACTTC.

The CDR3 is CAIAVGGPYTGELFF. The CDR3, as DNA: TGTGCCATCGCAGTCGGGGGGCCGTACACCGGGGAGCTGTTTTTT. The chain is built from TRBV10-3 and TRBJ2-2, with D possibly TRBD2 on 7 matching bases. In germline, CDR1 is ENHRY, CDR2 SYGVKD. This CDR3 region has 15 residues. V dropped 8 bases and J dropped 3 bases, with 16 bases sitting between them.

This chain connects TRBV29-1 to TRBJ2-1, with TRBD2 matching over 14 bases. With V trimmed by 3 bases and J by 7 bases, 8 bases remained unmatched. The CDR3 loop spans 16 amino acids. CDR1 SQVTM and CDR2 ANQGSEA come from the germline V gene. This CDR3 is CSVDLGTSGGRNEQFF. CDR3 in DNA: TGCAGCGTTGATCTCGGGACTAGCGGGGGTCGGAATGAGCAGTTCTTC.

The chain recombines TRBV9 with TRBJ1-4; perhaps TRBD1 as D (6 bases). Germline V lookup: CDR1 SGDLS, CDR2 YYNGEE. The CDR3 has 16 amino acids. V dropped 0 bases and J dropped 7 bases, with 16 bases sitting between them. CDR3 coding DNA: TGTGCCAGCAGCGTAGGTACAGGGCGAACCACTGAAAAACTGTTTTTT. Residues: CASSVGTGRTTEKLFF.

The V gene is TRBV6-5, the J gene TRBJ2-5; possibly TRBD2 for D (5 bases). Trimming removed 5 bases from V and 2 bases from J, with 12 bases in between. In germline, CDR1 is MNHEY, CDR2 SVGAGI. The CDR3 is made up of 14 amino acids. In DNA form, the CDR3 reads TGTGCCAGCAGTCAAAATTCGGGGCAAGAGACCCAGTACTTC. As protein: CASSQNSGQETQYF.

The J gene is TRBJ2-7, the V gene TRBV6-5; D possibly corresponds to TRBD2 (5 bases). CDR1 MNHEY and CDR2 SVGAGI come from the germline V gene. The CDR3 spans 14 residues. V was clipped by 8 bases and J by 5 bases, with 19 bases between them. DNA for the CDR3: TGTGCCAGCGGAGGAGCTTCTGACTTCCACGAGCAGTACTTC. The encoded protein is CASGGASDFHEQYF.